This T cell receptor beta chain was sequenced in a study of CD8 T cells in Susac syndrome. The authors reverse transcribed 0.5 to 1 ug RNA with random hexamers. TCRdb reanalysed the immunoSEQ multiplex PCR reads using MiXCR and keeps one entry per CDR3 protein. This sample has around 180,000 distinct CDR3 sequences; about 94% occur once, and the top ten carry roughly 0.094%. The length of the CDR3 is 17 residues. Losses at the gene ends were 4 bases for V and 6 bases for J; bases not matched to a gene: 13. Germline CDR1 is SSHAT and CDR2 is FNYEAQ (reference sequence). Sequencing was carried out using CD4+ T cells from PBMCs. J is TRBJ2-1 and V is TRBV7-7; 9 bases fit TRBD1. The source of this sequence is a human donor with multiple sclerosis. CDR3 sequence (DNA): TGTGCCAGCAGCTCCGGGACAGGGATGGGGCCGGGCAATGAGCAGTTCTTC. Translated, it gives CASSSGTGMGPGNEQFF.